Given below is one T cell receptor (beta chain) in context. Its antigen remains unidentified. This record comes from a study of cytomegalovirus exposure and HLA in healthy donors. Study details: Of around 400 genotyped donors, more than 75% grouped in the Caucasian-associated ancestry cluster. General study findings and limits: Altogether, some 170 TCR beta chains were recorded as cytomegalovirus-associated. Later analysis identified 15,000 to 20,000 TCR beta sequences associated with HLA alleles, using a false discovery rate threshold of 0.05.

Per the germline V gene, CDR1 is LNHDA and CDR2 is SQIVND (reference sequence). The CDR3 is 18 residues long. The ends lost 5 bases at V and 0 bases at J; junction bases unmatched: 12. PCR employed 60 Vbeta and 13 Jbeta primers. This table comes from immunoSEQ multiplex PCR, and its TCRdb copy is limited to in-frame clones, with some not included. The table includes approximately 130,000 clones, 72% detected once. The TCR comes from a middle-aged man in good health and CMV-seropositive. The sequenced sample was PBMCs. The rearrangement links TRBV19 to TRBJ1-3, with TRBD1 matching over 8 bases. The CDR3 spells CASSLRTGISSSGNTIYF. DNA for the CDR3: TGTGCCAGTAGTCTAAGGACAGGGATCTCCAGCTCTGGAAACACCATATATTTT.